This T cell receptor (beta chain) was captured in a study of graft-versus-host responses after intestinal transplantation. Across the study: Transplants were multivisceral, liver-intestinal, or isolated intestinal.

The repertoire was sequenced with immunoSEQ multiplex PCR; TCRdb's copy has only in-frame clones and lacks some. This table holds some 22,000 clones, approximately 40% found once. Per the germline V gene, CDR1 is SQVTM and CDR2 is ANQGSEA. Trimming shortened V by 2 bases and J by 1 base, and 6 bases separated the two germline ends. This CDR3 region has 13 residues. With approximately 200,000 irradiated, violet-dye-labeled stimulator cells, approximately 200,000 CFSE-labeled responder cells were plated. The reaction was completed, and proliferating CFSE-low CD3+CD4+ and CD3+CD8+ responders were then sorted.

This sequence joins TRBV29-1 and TRBJ2-4, with D maybe TRBD1 (5 bases). This clonotype was sampled from a human patient who received an intestinal transplant. The sample in question was alloreactive CD8+ T cells from a mixed lymphocyte reaction culture, obtained before intestinal transplant. Subset in this sample: CFSE-low proliferating T cells sorted from approximately 6-day pre-transplant mixed lymphocyte reaction (GvH or HvG direction). CDR3 protein: CSVESGAKNIQYF. The CDR3 DNA reads TGCAGCGTTGAATCAGGGGCCAAAAACATTCAGTACTTC.